Listed below are T cell receptor beta chains from one sample, sequenced in a study of CD8 T cells in ankylosing spondylitis. TCRdb ran MiXCR on the 5' RACE reads and lists one entry per CDR3 protein. The sample has some 150,000 distinct CDR3 sequences; 40% to 50% are singletons. The material sequenced was synovial fluid, either unsorted or a sorted T cell fraction (not recorded which). These receptors were obtained from a male donor with ankylosing spondylitis. Each CDR3 is given with its conserved first and last residue. D genes are given only for firm matches. Expanded clones are given a class, and other clones once, few, many or no size at all.

clone_size: few; d_call: NA; j_call: TRBJ1-1; v_call: TRBV29-1; cdr3_length: 10; cdr3_nt: TGCAGCACCGGGAACACTGAAGCTTTCTTT; cdr3_aa: CSTGNTEAFF
clone_size: few; d_call: NA; j_call: TRBJ1-4; v_call: TRBV27; cdr3_length: 14; cdr3_nt: TGTGCCAGCAGTTTGTTAGGGTTCCAGGAAAAACTGTTTTTT; cdr3_aa: CASSLLGFQEKLFF
clone_size: few; d_call: NA; j_call: TRBJ2-5; v_call: TRBV29-1; cdr3_length: 13; cdr3_nt: TGCAGCGTCGGGGGCTGGTCTGAAGGGACCCAGTACTTC; cdr3_aa: CSVGGWSEGTQYF
clone_size: NA; d_call: TRBD2; j_call: TRBJ2-1; v_call: TRBV12-3/TRBV12-4; cdr3_length: 14; cdr3_nt: TGTGCCAGCAGTACTAGCGGGGAAAACAATGAGCAGTTCTTC; cdr3_aa: CASSTSGENNEQFF
clone_size: NA; d_call: NA; j_call: TRBJ2-7; v_call: TRBV12-3/TRBV12-4; cdr3_length: 14; cdr3_nt: TGTGCCAGCAGCAGCCCTGGGGAGTGGTGCGAGCAGTACTTC; cdr3_aa: CASSSPGEWCEQYF
clone_size: NA; d_call: NA; j_call: TRBJ2-7; v_call: TRBV5-6; cdr3_length: 16; cdr3_nt: TGTGCCAGCAGCGATCTCCGGACAACGACGGCCTACGAGCAGTACTTC; cdr3_aa: CASSDLRTTTAYEQYF
clone_size: NA; d_call: NA; j_call: TRBJ2-7; v_call: TRBV25-1; cdr3_length: 13; cdr3_nt: TGTGCCAGCATGGACAGACCGGGTCACGAGCAGTACTTC; cdr3_aa: CASMDRPGHEQYF
clone_size: NA; d_call: TRBD1; j_call: TRBJ2-1; v_call: TRBV12-3/TRBV12-4; cdr3_length: 18; cdr3_nt: TGTGCCAGCAGTCCCAGCAACCCGACAGGGGCCGCGTACAATGGGCAGTTCTTC; cdr3_aa: CASSPSNPTGAAYNGQFF
clone_size: NA; d_call: TRBD2; j_call: TRBJ2-1; v_call: TRBV11-2; cdr3_length: 18; cdr3_nt: TGTGCCAGCAGCAAGACGACAAGAGGGGGACTAGCGTTGAATGAGCAGTTCTTC; cdr3_aa: CASSKTTRGGLALNEQFF
clone_size: NA; d_call: TRBD1; j_call: TRBJ2-7; v_call: TRBV7-9; cdr3_length: 16; cdr3_nt: TGTGCCAGCAGCTTACCGTGGGACAGGTCTCCATACGAGCAGTACTTC; cdr3_aa: CASSLPWDRSPYEQYF
clone_size: once; d_call: NA; j_call: TRBJ2-7; v_call: TRBV27; cdr3_length: 13; cdr3_nt: TGTGCCAGCAGTTTAAAGTGGATCCACGAGCAGTACTTC; cdr3_aa: CASSLKWIHEQYF
clone_size: few; d_call: TRBD1; j_call: TRBJ2-5; v_call: TRBV29-1; cdr3_length: 15; cdr3_nt: TGCAGCGTTCATGGGGGACAGGGTCGGGTGGAGACCCAGTACTTC; cdr3_aa: CSVHGGQGRVETQYF
clone_size: NA; d_call: NA; j_call: TRBJ1-1; v_call: TRBV10-3; cdr3_length: 14; cdr3_nt: TGTGCCATCAGCCCGATGGGGTTAGGCACTGAAGCTTTCTTT; cdr3_aa: CAISPMGLGTEAFF
clone_size: NA; d_call: TRBD1; j_call: TRBJ2-6; v_call: TRBV15; cdr3_length: 15; cdr3_nt: TGTGCCACCGGACAGGGGGCATCTGGGGCCAACGTCCTGACTTTC; cdr3_aa: CATGQGASGANVLTF
clone_size: NA; d_call: TRBD2; j_call: TRBJ2-7; v_call: TRBV12-3/TRBV12-4; cdr3_length: 18; cdr3_nt: TGTGCCAGCAGTCCCGGGGGGGTGGTTAGCGGGGGCTCCTACGAGCAGTACTTC; cdr3_aa: CASSPGGVVSGGSYEQYF
clone_size: NA; d_call: NA; j_call: TRBJ1-1; v_call: TRBV6-1; cdr3_length: 14; cdr3_nt: TGTGCCAGCAGTGAATTCCGGGGGTGGTCTGAAGCTTTCTTT; cdr3_aa: CASSEFRGWSEAFF
clone_size: once; d_call: TRBD2; j_call: TRBJ2-3; v_call: TRBV7-9; cdr3_length: 13; cdr3_nt: TGTGCCAGCAGCCGCGGGGGGGCAGATACGCAGTATTTT; cdr3_aa: CASSRGGADTQYF
clone_size: few; d_call: TRBD1; j_call: TRBJ1-1; v_call: TRBV12-3/TRBV12-4; cdr3_length: 15; cdr3_nt: TGTGCCAGCAGTAAATCGGGACAGGGGTACACTGAAGCTTTCTTT; cdr3_aa: CASSKSGQGYTEAFF
clone_size: NA; d_call: NA; j_call: TRBJ2-7; v_call: TRBV6-2/TRBV6-3; cdr3_length: 14; cdr3_nt: TGTGCCAGCAGTACAGGACCGAGCCCCTACGAGCAGTACTTC; cdr3_aa: CASSTGPSPYEQYF
clone_size: NA; d_call: TRBD2; j_call: TRBJ2-7; v_call: TRBV20-1; cdr3_length: 16; cdr3_nt: TGCAGTGCTAGGCCCCCGACTAGCGGGGACTCCTACGAGCAGTACTTC; cdr3_aa: CSARPPTSGDSYEQYF
clone_size: NA; d_call: NA; j_call: TRBJ1-6; v_call: TRBV7-8; cdr3_length: 14; cdr3_nt: TGTGCCAGCAGCTTGAGAGGGTTATATTCACCCCTCCACTTT; cdr3_aa: CASSLRGLYSPLHF
clone_size: NA; d_call: NA; j_call: TRBJ1-2; v_call: TRBV11-2; cdr3_length: 16; cdr3_nt: TGTGCCAGCAACCACCTCCGGGACGCCTGGGGCTATGGCTACACCTTC; cdr3_aa: CASNHLRDAWGYGYTF
clone_size: NA; d_call: TRBD1; j_call: TRBJ1-4; v_call: TRBV10-3; cdr3_length: 16; cdr3_nt: TGTGCCATCAGTGATCCTGAACAGGGGCCGAATGAAAAACTGTTTTTT; cdr3_aa: CAISDPEQGPNEKLFF
clone_size: NA; d_call: NA; j_call: TRBJ2-1; v_call: TRBV25-1; cdr3_length: 12; cdr3_nt: TGTGCCAGCAGGCCAGGACTGGGGGAGCAGTTCTTC; cdr3_aa: CASRPGLGEQFF
clone_size: few; d_call: TRBD1; j_call: TRBJ2-4; v_call: TRBV12-3/TRBV12-4; cdr3_length: 16; cdr3_nt: TGTGCCAGCAGCCCCATACAGGGGTTCGGCAAAAACATTCAGTACTTC; cdr3_aa: CASSPIQGFGKNIQYF
clone_size: NA; d_call: NA; j_call: TRBJ2-5; v_call: TRBV15; cdr3_length: 13; cdr3_nt: TGTGCCACCAGCAGACCCCCGGGGGTGACCCAGTACTTC; cdr3_aa: CATSRPPGVTQYF
clone_size: NA; d_call: NA; j_call: TRBJ2-7; v_call: TRBV3-1; cdr3_length: 16; cdr3_nt: TGTGCCAGCAGCCAAGATCTCGGGGATAGCTCCTACGAGCAGTACTTC; cdr3_aa: CASSQDLGDSSYEQYF
clone_size: NA; d_call: TRBD1; j_call: TRBJ2-4; v_call: TRBV18; cdr3_length: 21; cdr3_nt: TGTGCCAGCTCACCCTGGGACAGTCGCAAGGTACGCGGATTAGCCAAAAACATTCAGTACTTC; cdr3_aa: CASSPWDSRKVRGLAKNIQYF
clone_size: NA; d_call: NA; j_call: TRBJ2-1; v_call: TRBV4-1; cdr3_length: 15; cdr3_nt: TGCGCCAGCAGCCAAGGGGCCCGTCCCTACAATGAGCAGTTCTTC; cdr3_aa: CASSQGARPYNEQFF
clone_size: NA; d_call: NA; j_call: TRBJ2-7; v_call: TRBV20-1; cdr3_length: 14; cdr3_nt: TGCAGTGCTCCTGAGAAAGACGGCTCCTACGAGCAGTACTTC; cdr3_aa: CSAPEKDGSYEQYF
clone_size: NA; d_call: TRBD2; j_call: TRBJ2-1; v_call: TRBV12-3/TRBV12-4; cdr3_length: 14; cdr3_nt: TGTGCCAGCAGTGCCGGACTAGCGGGGAGTGAGCAGTTCTTC; cdr3_aa: CASSAGLAGSEQFF
clone_size: few; d_call: NA; j_call: TRBJ2-7; v_call: TRBV29-1; cdr3_length: 13; cdr3_nt: TGCAGCGTTGGGTTGGTCAGGCCGGGAGAGCAGTACTTC; cdr3_aa: CSVGLVRPGEQYF
clone_size: few; d_call: NA; j_call: TRBJ1-6; v_call: TRBV10-1; cdr3_length: 14; cdr3_nt: TGCGCCAGCAGTGAGGGCAGAGCTAATTCACCCCTCCACTTT; cdr3_aa: CASSEGRANSPLHF
clone_size: few; d_call: TRBD2; j_call: TRBJ2-5; v_call: TRBV28; cdr3_length: 17; cdr3_nt: TGTGCCAGCAGGCCCCCCGGGACTAGCGGGAGTCATGGGGTCCAGTACTTC; cdr3_aa: CASRPPGTSGSHGVQYF
clone_size: many; d_call: NA; j_call: TRBJ2-3; v_call: TRBV6-6; cdr3_length: 13; cdr3_nt: TGCACCGCGGGGATTCGGGGCACAGATACGCAGTATTTT; cdr3_aa: CTAGIRGTDTQYF
clone_size: NA; d_call: NA; j_call: TRBJ2-5; v_call: TRBV29-1; cdr3_length: 13; cdr3_nt: TGCAGCGTGCGTCAGGGTCCACAAGAGACCCAGTACTTC; cdr3_aa: CSVRQGPQETQYF
clone_size: many; d_call: TRBD2; j_call: TRBJ2-1; v_call: TRBV13; cdr3_length: 15; cdr3_nt: TGTGCCAGCAGCTTATCGAGGGAGGGTTACAATGAGCAGTTCTTC; cdr3_aa: CASSLSREGYNEQFF
clone_size: NA; d_call: TRBD2; j_call: TRBJ2-2; v_call: TRBV6-5; cdr3_length: 18; cdr3_nt: TGTGCCAGCAGTTACTCGACGGCTAGCGGGAGGAACACCGGGGAGCTGTTTTTT; cdr3_aa: CASSYSTASGRNTGELFF
clone_size: NA; d_call: NA; j_call: TRBJ1-5; v_call: TRBV27; cdr3_length: 13; cdr3_nt: TGTGCCAGCAGTTTAGGACGTAATCAGCCCCAGCATTTT; cdr3_aa: CASSLGRNQPQHF
clone_size: many; d_call: TRBD1; j_call: TRBJ1-6; v_call: TRBV7-6; cdr3_length: 14; cdr3_nt: TGTGCCAGCAGCTTAGCGACAGGGAATTCACCCCTCCACTTT; cdr3_aa: CASSLATGNSPLHF